One and the same sample provided the 7 T cell receptor beta chains below, sequenced in a study of spatial heterogeneity in lung cancer. Time point: blood at routine non-recurrence follow-up after resection. Sequencing of whole RNA from tumor, nontumor lung or frozen PBMC involved no sorting. MiXCR was run by TCRdb on the 5' RACE reads, yielding one entry per CDR3 protein. Seen here are around 110,000 distinct CDR3 sequences, 10% to 15% observed once, and the top ten hold around 16%. The specimen was PBMCs, collected at follow-up. Receptor source: a male donor with early-stage non-small cell lung cancer.

This clonotype has ten or more counts. This sequence joins TRBV4-1 and TRBJ2-2; D is ambiguous. The CDR3 runs to 15 residues. Germline values: CDR1 MGHRA, CDR2 YSYEKL. Trimming stripped 4 bases from V and 1 base from J, with 10 bases between. CDR3 sequence reads: CASSPPELNTGELFF. DNA of the CDR3: TGCGCCAGCAGCCCGCCTGAACTGAACACCGGGGAGCTGTTTTTT.

This clonotype was detected a few times. The chain couples TRBV9 to TRBJ2-1, with a tentative D call TRBD1 (6 bases). V lost 2 bases and J lost 5, with 11 bases in between. In germline, CDR1 is SGDLS, CDR2 YYNGEE. CDR3 size: 14 residues. The CDR3 here is CASSVGASNNEQFF. CDR3 bases: TGTGCCAGCAGCGTGGGGGCATCGAACAATGAGCAGTTCTTC.

The genes are TRBV28 and TRBJ1-1; TRBD1 aligns across 7 bases. The CDR3 sequence is 16 residues long. Per the germline V gene, CDR1 is MDHEN and CDR2 is SYDVKM. V trimming: 4 bases; J trimming: 4 bases; junction bases outside the gene matches: 12. CDR3 sequence: CASSYTQGAGGTEAFF. DNA of the CDR3: TGTGCCAGCAGTTACACGCAAGGGGCAGGGGGCACTGAAGCTTTCTTT.

This clonotype was seen repeatedly, ten times or more. The chain carries TRBV5-5 and TRBJ2-3; 10 bases line up with TRBD2. Germline assignment: CDR1 SGHKS and CDR2 YYEKEE (reference sequence). J gave up 5 bases and V 0 bases, and 3 bases lay outside the gene matches. This CDR3 has 15 amino acids. The CDR3 loop is CASSLASGGIDTQYF. The CDR3, as DNA: TGTGCCAGCAGCTTGGCTAGCGGGGGTATAGATACGCAGTATTTT.

This clonotype has just a few counts. The chain links TRBV28 to TRBJ2-7, with TRBD2 as a possible D gene (5 bases). With 2 bases removed from V and 0 bases from J, the gap between germline ends came to 11 bases. Germline-derived CDR1 and CDR2 are MDHEN and SYDVKM. The CDR3 covers 15 residues. The CDR3 coding sequence is TGTGCCAGCAGTTTAGAGGGTCTCCTCTCCTACGAGCAGTACTTC. Its translation: CASSLEGLLSYEQYF. Combining the CDR3 with reference TRBV28 and TRBJ2-7 gives the whole variable domain DVKVTQSSRYLVKRTGEKVFLECVQDMDHENMFWYRQDPGLGLRLIYFSYDVKMKEKGDIPEGYSVSREKKERFSLILESASTNQTSMYLCASSLEGLLSYEQYFGPGTRLTVT.

This clonotype was seen a handful of times. The DNA of the CDR3 is TGTGCCAGTAGTATCCCTCCAACAGATACGCAGTATTTT. This gives the protein CASSIPPTDTQYF. The chain joins TRBV19 to TRBJ2-3; unclear D gene. The CDR3 contains 13 residues. V lost 3 bases and J 3 bases, leaving 7 bases between the germline ends. Germline V CDR1 and CDR2: LNHDA, SQIVND (reference sequence).

This clonotype was counted a few times. This chain connects TRBV4-2 to TRBJ1-2, with a weak D call TRBD1 (5 bases). CDR1 is LGHNA and CDR2 is YNFKEQ in the germline V gene. Deletions cut 3 bases from V and 9 bases from J, with 14 bases between. The CDR3 contains 13 residues. CDR3 sequence (DNA): TGTGCCAGCAGCCAGCTGCAGGGCGATCGCTACACCTTC. Protein product: CASSQLQGDRYTF.